This entry lists 8 T cell receptor beta chains sequenced from one sample in a study of cytomegalovirus exposure and HLA in healthy donors. The data were produced by immunoSEQ multiplex PCR, yet TCRdb's version contains in-frame clones alone and is incomplete. The sample holds about 98,000 clones, around 85% seen once. The sample consisted of PBMCs. Receptors originate from a woman in her thirties in good health and CMV-seronegative.

The gene calls are TRBV7-9 and TRBJ2-1; 7 bases fit TRBD2. The V and J ends lost 8 bases and 1 base, in that order; junction bases with no gene match: 8. The V gene's germline CDR1 is SEHNR and CDR2 FQNEAQ (reference sequence). The CDR3 is 15 amino acids. CDR3 DNA: TGTGCCAGCCGCAGGACTAGACGGTCCTACAATGAGCAGTTCTTC. Translated: CASRRTRRSYNEQFF.

This chain connects TRBV19 to TRBJ2-3; TRBD2 matches 7 bases. Unmatched junction bases numbered 7, after V lost 5 bases and J lost 2 bases. The CDR3 runs to 15 residues. Germline loops: CDR1 LNHDA, CDR2 SQIVND (reference sequence). CDR3 in DNA: TGTGCCAGTAGTCCAGGGACTATCCACACAGATACGCAGTATTTT. Protein product: CASSPGTIHTDTQYF.

J is TRBJ2-5 and V is TRBV5-1; 10 bases fit TRBD2. V was clipped by 0 bases and J by 5 bases; unmatched bases: 7. Germline V gives CDR1 SGHRS, CDR2 YFSETQ. The CDR3 covers 16 residues. The CDR3 nucleotides read TGCGCCAGCAGCTTGGCTCTAGCGGGGGCTAGGGAGACCCAGTACTTC. It yields the protein CASSLALAGARETQYF. The full variable domain, its missing parts supplied by reference TRBV5-1 and TRBJ2-5, is KAGVTQTPRYLIKTRGQQVTLSCSPISGHRSVSWYQQTPGQGLQFLFEYFSETQRNKGNFPGRFSGRQFSNSRSEMNVSTLELGDSALYLCASSLALAGARETQYFGPGTRLLVL.

The V call is TRBV7-8, the J call TRBJ1-1, with unresolved D. The CDR3 has 14 residues. V was cut by 5 bases and J by 6 bases, with 16 bases left in between. Germline V gives CDR1 SGHVS, CDR2 FQNEAQ. The CDR3 nucleotides are TGTGCCAGCAGCCAAAGCGAGTGGCGTGCTGAAGCTTTCTTT. Protein product: CASSQSEWRAEAFF. The full variable domain, rest sourced from reference TRBV7-8 and TRBJ1-1, is GAGVSQSPRYKVAKRGQDVALRCDPISGHVSLFWYQQALGQGPEFLTYFQNEAQLDKSGLPSDRFFAERPEGSVSTLKIQRTQQEDSAVYLCASSQSEWRAEAFFGQGTRLTVV.

This chain links TRBV5-5 with TRBJ1-2; TRBD1 is a possible D gene (6 bases). Trimming took 2 bases from V and 8 from J, leaving 10 bases between them. Germline CDR1 reads SGHKS; CDR2 reads YYEKEE (reference sequence). The CDR3 contains 12 residues. The CDR3 DNA reads as TGTGCCAGCAGCTTCAACGACAGGGGCTACACCTTC. As protein: CASSFNDRGYTF.

This chain joins TRBV19 and TRBJ1-5, with D unclear. Trimming stripped 9 bases from V and 9 bases from J, with 6 bases between. The CDR3 consists of 9 residues. Germline V gene sequence: CDR1 LNHDA, CDR2 SQIVND (reference sequence). The DNA of the CDR3 is TGTGCCAGCACGGGGCCCCAGCATTTT. Amino acid sequence: CASTGPQHF.

This clone was seen more than once but under ten times. This chain links TRBV18 with TRBJ1-1; D ambiguous. Germline CDR1 KGHSH, CDR2 LQKENI. V gave up 6 bases and J gave up 6 bases, with 17 bases separating them. There are 14 residues in the CDR3. The CDR3 protein is CASSPQKRVAEAFF. The CDR3 DNA sequence: TGTGCCAGCTCCCCTCAGAAGAGGGTCGCTGAAGCTTTCTTT.

The rearrangement joins TRBV6-5 to TRBJ1-1; tentative D call: TRBD1 (5 bases). Germline V gives CDR1 MNHEY, CDR2 SVGAGI. V was clipped by 5 bases and J by 4 bases, with 11 bases between them. The CDR3 length is 13 residues. The CDR3 sequence is CASSPRGSTEAFF. The CDR3 DNA reads TGTGCCAGCAGTCCACGGGGGAGCACTGAAGCTTTCTTT.